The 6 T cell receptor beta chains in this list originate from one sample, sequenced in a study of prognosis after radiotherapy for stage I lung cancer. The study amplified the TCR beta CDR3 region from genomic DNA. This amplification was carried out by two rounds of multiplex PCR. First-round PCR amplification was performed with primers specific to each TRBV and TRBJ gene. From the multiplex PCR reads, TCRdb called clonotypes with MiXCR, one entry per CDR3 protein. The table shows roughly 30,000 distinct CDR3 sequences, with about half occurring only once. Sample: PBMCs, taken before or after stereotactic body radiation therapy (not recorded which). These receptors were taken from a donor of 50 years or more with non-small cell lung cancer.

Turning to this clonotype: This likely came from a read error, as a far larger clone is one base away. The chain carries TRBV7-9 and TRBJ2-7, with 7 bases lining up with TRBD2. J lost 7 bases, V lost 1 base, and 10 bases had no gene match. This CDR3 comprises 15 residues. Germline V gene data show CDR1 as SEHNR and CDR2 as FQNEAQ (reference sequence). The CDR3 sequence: CASSLGAGVGNEQYF. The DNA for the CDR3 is TGTGCCAGCAGCTTAGGGGCGGGAGTAGGGAATGAGCAGTACTTC. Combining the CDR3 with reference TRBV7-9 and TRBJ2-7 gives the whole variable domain DTGVSQNPRHKITKRGQNVTFRCDPISEHNRLYWYRQTLGQGPEFLTYFQNEAQLEKSRLLSDRFSAERPKGSFSTLEIQRTEQGDSAMYLCASSLGAGVGNEQYFGPGTRLTVT.

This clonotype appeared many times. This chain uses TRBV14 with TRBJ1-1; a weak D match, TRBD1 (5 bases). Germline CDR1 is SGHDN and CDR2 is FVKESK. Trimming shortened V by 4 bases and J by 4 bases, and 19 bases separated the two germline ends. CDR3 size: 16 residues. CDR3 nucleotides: TGTGCCAGCAGCCTAATCAGACCCCGACAGAGCACTGAAGCTTTCTTT. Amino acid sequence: CASSLIRPRQSTEAFF.

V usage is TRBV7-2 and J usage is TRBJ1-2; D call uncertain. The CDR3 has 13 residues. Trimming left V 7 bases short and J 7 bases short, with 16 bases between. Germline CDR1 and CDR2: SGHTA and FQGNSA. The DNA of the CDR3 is TGTGCCAGCATCTTGGGTCCCAGTTCTGGCTACACCTTC. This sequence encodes CASILGPSSGYTF.

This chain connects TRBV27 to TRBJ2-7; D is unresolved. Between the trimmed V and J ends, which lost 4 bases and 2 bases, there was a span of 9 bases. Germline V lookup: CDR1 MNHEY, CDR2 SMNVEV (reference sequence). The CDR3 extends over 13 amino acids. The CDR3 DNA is TGTGCCAGCAGTTCCAGCCACACCTACGAGCAGTACTTC. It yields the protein CASSSSHTYEQYF.

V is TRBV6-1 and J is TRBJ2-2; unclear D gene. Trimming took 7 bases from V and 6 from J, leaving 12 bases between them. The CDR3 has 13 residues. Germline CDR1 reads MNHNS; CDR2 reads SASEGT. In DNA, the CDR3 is TGTGCCAGCACCCCTGGATCGGCCGGGGAGCTGTTTTTT. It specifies CASTPGSAGELFF.

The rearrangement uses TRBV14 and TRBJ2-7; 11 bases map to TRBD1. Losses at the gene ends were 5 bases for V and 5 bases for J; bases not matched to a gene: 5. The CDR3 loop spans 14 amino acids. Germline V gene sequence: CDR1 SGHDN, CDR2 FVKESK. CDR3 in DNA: TGTGCCAGCAGCTCGGACAGGGGGCTACACGAGCAGTACTTC. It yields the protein CASSSDRGLHEQYF.